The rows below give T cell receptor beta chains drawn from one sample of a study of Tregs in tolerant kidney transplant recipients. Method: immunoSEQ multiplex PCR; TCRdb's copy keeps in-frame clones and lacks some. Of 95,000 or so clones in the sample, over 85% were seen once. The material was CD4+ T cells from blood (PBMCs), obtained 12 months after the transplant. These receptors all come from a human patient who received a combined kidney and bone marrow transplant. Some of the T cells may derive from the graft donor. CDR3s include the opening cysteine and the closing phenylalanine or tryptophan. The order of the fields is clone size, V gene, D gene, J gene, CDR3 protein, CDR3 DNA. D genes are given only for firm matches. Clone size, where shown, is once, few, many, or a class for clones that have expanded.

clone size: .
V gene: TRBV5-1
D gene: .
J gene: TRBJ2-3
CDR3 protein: CASSQLTDARTDTQYF
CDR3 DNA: TGCGCCAGCAGCCAATTGACAGACGCCCGTACAGATACGCAGTATTTT

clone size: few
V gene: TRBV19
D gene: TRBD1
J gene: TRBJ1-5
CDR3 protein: CASSIDHGRGKPQHF
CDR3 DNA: TGTGCCAGTAGTATAGATCATGGCAGGGGGAAGCCCCAGCATTTT

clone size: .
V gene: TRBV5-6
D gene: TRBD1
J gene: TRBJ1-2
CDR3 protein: CASSLGGQALYGYTF
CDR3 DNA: TGTGCCAGCAGCTTGGGTGGACAGGCACTTTATGGCTACACCTTC

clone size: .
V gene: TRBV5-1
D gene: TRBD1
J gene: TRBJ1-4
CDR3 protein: CASSPTRDRANEKLFF
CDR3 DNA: TGCGCCAGCAGCCCCACCCGGGACAGGGCTAATGAAAAACTGTTTTTT

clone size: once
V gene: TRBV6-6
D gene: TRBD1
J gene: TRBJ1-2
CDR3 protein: CASSRRQGPYGYTF
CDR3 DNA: TGTGCCAGCAGTAGGAGACAGGGGCCCTATGGCTACACCTTC

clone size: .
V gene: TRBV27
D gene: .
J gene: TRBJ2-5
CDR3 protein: CASSLRQGRETQYF
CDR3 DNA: TGTGCCAGCAGTTTAAGGCAGGGTCGAGAGACCCAGTACTTC

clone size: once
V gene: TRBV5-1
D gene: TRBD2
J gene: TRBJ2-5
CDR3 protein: CASSFPRETSGGRGRAQYF
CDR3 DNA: TGCGCCAGCAGCTTCCCCCGCGAGACTAGCGGGGGGCGGGGGAGGGCCCAGTACTTC

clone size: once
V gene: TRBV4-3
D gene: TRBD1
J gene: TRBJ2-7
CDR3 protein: CASSQDRQGAIAAYEQYF
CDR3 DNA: TGCGCCAGCAGCCAAGATCGACAGGGGGCGATAGCGGCCTACGAGCAGTACTTC

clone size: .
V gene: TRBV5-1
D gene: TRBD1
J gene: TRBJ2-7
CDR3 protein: CASSRGQGSSYEQYF
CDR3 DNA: TGCGCCAGCAGCAGAGGACAGGGGAGCTCCTACGAGCAGTACTTC

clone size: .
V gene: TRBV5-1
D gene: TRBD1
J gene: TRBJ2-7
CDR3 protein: CASSSPGQGIDEQYF
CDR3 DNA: TGCGCCAGCAGCTCACCGGGACAGGGTATCGACGAGCAGTACTTC

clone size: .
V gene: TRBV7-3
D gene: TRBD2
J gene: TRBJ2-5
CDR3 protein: CASSLRGGLETQYF
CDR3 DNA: TGTGCCAGCAGCTTGCGGGGGGGCCTAGAGACCCAGTACTTC

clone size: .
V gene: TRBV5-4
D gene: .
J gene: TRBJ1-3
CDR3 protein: CASSRQDTYGNTIYF
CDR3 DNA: TGTGCCAGCAGCCGCCAGGACACCTATGGAAACACCATATATTTT

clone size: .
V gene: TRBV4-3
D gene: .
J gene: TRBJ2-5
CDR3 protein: CASSQDRQETQYF
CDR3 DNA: TGCGCCAGCAGCCAAGACCGGCAAGAGACCCAGTACTTC

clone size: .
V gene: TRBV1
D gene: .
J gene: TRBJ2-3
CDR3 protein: CTSSQAGQLFTDTQYF
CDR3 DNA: TGCACCAGCAGCCAAGCCGGACAGTTATTCACAGATACGCAGTATTTT

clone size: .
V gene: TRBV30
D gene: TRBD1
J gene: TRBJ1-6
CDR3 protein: CAWSKGQGGSPLHF
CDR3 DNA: TGTGCCTGGAGTAAGGGACAGGGAGGGTCCCCCCTCCACTTT

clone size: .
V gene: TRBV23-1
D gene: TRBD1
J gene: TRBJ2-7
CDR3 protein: CASSLARDRLSLYEQYF
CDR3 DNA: TGCGCCAGCAGTCTGGCCCGGGACAGGTTGTCTCTCTACGAGCAGTACTTC

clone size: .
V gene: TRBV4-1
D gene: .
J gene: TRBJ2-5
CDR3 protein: CASSHLAETQYF
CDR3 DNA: TGCGCCAGCAGCCATCTAGCAGAGACCCAGTACTTC

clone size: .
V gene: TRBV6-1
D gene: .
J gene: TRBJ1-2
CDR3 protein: CASSISGQSYGYTF
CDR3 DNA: TGTGCCAGCAGCATCTCAGGACAGAGCTATGGCTACACCTTC

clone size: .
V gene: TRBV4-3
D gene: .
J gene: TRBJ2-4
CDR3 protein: CASSQDRAGLAKNIQYF
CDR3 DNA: TGCGCCAGCAGCCAAGATCGAGCAGGGCTAGCCAAAAACATTCAGTACTTC

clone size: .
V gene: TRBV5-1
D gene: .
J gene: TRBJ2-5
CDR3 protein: CASSFRTATQETQYF
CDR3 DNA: TGCGCCAGCAGCTTTCGGACAGCCACCCAAGAGACCCAGTACTTC

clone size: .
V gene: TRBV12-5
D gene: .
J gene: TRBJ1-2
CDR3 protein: CASGSTPGFRGNYGYTF
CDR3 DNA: TGTGCTAGTGGTTCTACCCCCGGGTTTCGGGGTAACTATGGCTACACCTTC

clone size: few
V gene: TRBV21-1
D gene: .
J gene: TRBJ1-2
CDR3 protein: CASSKASDRENGYTF
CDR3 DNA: TGTGCCAGCAGCAAAGCGTCGGACAGGGAAAATGGCTACACCTTC

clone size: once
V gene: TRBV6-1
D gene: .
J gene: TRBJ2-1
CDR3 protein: CASSEEKTRRTYNEQFF
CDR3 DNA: TGTGCCAGCAGTGAGGAGAAGACTAGGAGAACCTACAATGAGCAGTTCTTC

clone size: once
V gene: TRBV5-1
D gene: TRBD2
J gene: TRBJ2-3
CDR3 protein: CASGLIAGSTDTQYF
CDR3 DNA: TGCGCCAGCGGCTTGATAGCGGGAAGCACAGATACGCAGTATTTT